Presented here are 24 T cell receptor beta chains from one specimen sequenced in a study of blood T cell repertoires in COVID-19. The protocol was immunoSEQ multiplex PCR, while the TCRdb copy is restricted to in-frame clones and leaves out a portion. This sample has 300,000 or so clones; roughly nine tenths occur once, and the top ten carry over 2%. Sequencing input: peripheral blood. The source is a woman aged 25 to 39 with COVID-19, enrolled during active disease.

This chain uses TRBV4-2 with TRBJ2-1; 11 bases align to TRBD1. V lost 0 bases and J lost 4; bases outside the gene matches: 2. Germline values: CDR1 LGHNA, CDR2 YNFKEQ. This CDR3 contains 16 residues. The CDR3 is CASSQDWDRGYNEQFF. The CDR3 DNA reads as TGTGCCAGCAGCCAAGACTGGGACAGGGGGTACAATGAGCAGTTCTTC.

The rearrangement joins TRBV7-7 to TRBJ1-1; D is undetermined. CDR3 length: 13 amino acids. Trimming removed 2 bases at V and 1 base at J, with 5 bases between. Per the germline V gene, CDR1 is SSHAT and CDR2 is FNYEAQ (reference sequence). Here the CDR3 reads CASSLQANTEAFF. In DNA, the CDR3 is TGTGCCAGCAGCTTACAGGCGAACACTGAAGCTTTCTTT. The full variable domain, rest sourced from reference TRBV7-7 and TRBJ1-1, is GAGVSQSPRYKVTKRGQDVTLRCDPISSHATLYWYQQALGQGPEFLTYFNYEAQPDKSGLPSDRFSAERPEGSISTLTIQRTEQRDSAMYRCASSLQANTEAFFGQGTRLTVV.

V is TRBV5-4 and J is TRBJ1-5; tentative D call: TRBD1 (6 bases). Germline V gene data show CDR1 as SGHNT and CDR2 as YYREEE (reference sequence). This CDR3 region has 14 residues. Trimming stripped 0 bases from V and 6 bases from J, with 10 bases between. CDR3 DNA sequence: TGTGCCAGCAGCTTGGGGAGGGGGGGTCAGCCCCAGCATTTT. Protein sequence: CASSLGRGGQPQHF.

The chain joins TRBV19 to TRBJ2-6; D not resolved. The V end was cut by 3 bases, the J end by 0 bases, with 12 bases between. Germline assignment: CDR1 LNHDA and CDR2 SQIVND (reference sequence). The CDR3 spans 17 residues. The CDR3 protein is CASSIPRPSSGANVLTF. CDR3 coding DNA: TGTGCCAGTAGTATCCCCAGGCCCAGCTCTGGGGCCAACGTCCTGACTTTC.

V usage is TRBV19 and J usage is TRBJ1-6; TRBD1 aligns across 8 bases. The length of the CDR3 is 13 residues. V lost 10 bases and J lost 9; bases outside the gene matches: 8. CDR1 LNHDA and CDR2 SQIVND come from the germline V gene (reference sequence). CDR3 protein: CATAGTGGSPLHF. DNA of the CDR3: TGTGCCACTGCGGGGACAGGCGGTTCACCCCTCCACTTT.

The V gene is TRBV25-1, the J gene TRBJ2-7; unclear D gene. The CDR3 sequence is 12 residues long. Trimming stripped 4 bases from V and 4 bases from J, with 8 bases between. Germline assignment: CDR1 MGHDK and CDR2 SYGVNS. CDR3 sequence (DNA): TGTGCCAGCAGTGCCACCGGGTACGAGCAGTACTTC. It specifies CASSATGYEQYF.

V is TRBV19 and J is TRBJ2-2; possibly TRBD2 for D (6 bases). Germline assignment: CDR1 LNHDA and CDR2 SQIVND (reference sequence). V was cut by 4 bases and J by 1 base, with 7 bases left in between. This CDR3 has 14 residues. The CDR3 coding sequence is TGTGCCAGTAGTACTAGCGAGAACACCGGGGAGCTGTTTTTT. This gives the protein CASSTSENTGELFF.

V and J are TRBV5-1 and TRBJ2-3; 10 positions match TRBD2. The CDR3 extends over 18 amino acids. Trimming cost V 0 bases and J 1 base; bases outside gene matches: 8. Germline V gene data show CDR1 as SGHRS and CDR2 as YFSETQ. The CDR3 loop is CASSLEPLAGAGTDTQYF. CDR3 sequence (DNA): TGCGCCAGCAGCTTGGAACCTCTAGCGGGAGCGGGCACAGATACGCAGTATTTT.

This clone occurred a few times. The genes are TRBV5-6 and TRBJ2-5; 12 bases line up with TRBD2. This CDR3 is built from 18 residues. The germline V gene encodes CDR1 SGHDT and CDR2 YYEEEE. The junction had 16 bases not matched to a gene; V was cut back by 5 bases and J by 5 bases. The CDR3 bases are TGTGCCAGCAGTCAAATACGGGCTAGCGGGAGGGCCGGGGAGACCCAGTACTTC. Translated, it gives CASSQIRASGRAGETQYF. Looking up the rest from reference TRBV5-6 and TRBJ2-5 gives the full variable domain: DAGVTQSPTHLIKTRGQQVTLRCSPKSGHDTVSWYQQALGQGPQFIFQYYEEEERQRGNFPDRFSGHQFPNYSSELNVNALLLGDSALYLCASSQIRASGRAGETQYFGPGTRLLVL.

V and J are TRBV6-6 and TRBJ2-1; 9 bases fit TRBD1. Germline loops: CDR1 MNHNY, CDR2 SVGAGI (reference sequence). The length of the CDR3 is 16 residues. Trimming at V came to 2 bases and at J to 3 bases, leaving 5 bases not matched to a gene. This chain's CDR3 is CASSYPGTGHYNEQFF. The CDR3 coding sequence is TGTGCCAGCAGTTACCCCGGGACAGGGCACTACAATGAGCAGTTCTTC.

In its sample, this clone was seen a few times. The chain joins TRBV2 to TRBJ1-2; tentative D call: TRBD1 (6 bases). Germline values: CDR1 SNHLY, CDR2 FYNNEI. V lost 7 bases and J lost 1, with 7 bases in between. The CDR3 runs 12 residues. This CDR3 is CASKGGNYGYTF. Here the CDR3 DNA reads TGTGCCAGCAAAGGGGGTAACTATGGCTACACCTTC. The full variable domain, its missing parts supplied by reference TRBV2 and TRBJ1-2, is EPEVTQTPSHQVTQMGQEVILRCVPISNHLYFYWYRQILGQKVEFLVSFYNNEISEKSEIFDDQFSVERPDGSNFTLKIRSTKLEDSAMYFCASKGGNYGYTFGSGTRLTVV.

The chain links TRBV5-1 to TRBJ2-2, with 8 bases lining up with TRBD2. Germline V CDR1 and CDR2: SGHRS, YFSETQ. This CDR3 is 15 amino acids long. The V gene end was trimmed by 5 bases and the J gene end by 4 bases; junction bases not matched to a gene: 7. As DNA, the CDR3 is TGCGCCAGCAGAGAGCGGGAGAGGTCCACCGGGGAGCTGTTTTTT. This codes for CASRERERSTGELFF.

The V and J genes are TRBV11-3 and TRBJ2-2, with 7 bases lining up with TRBD2. V lost 5 bases, J lost 8 bases, and 2 bases stayed unmatched. This CDR3 is 12 amino acids long. In germline, CDR1 is SGHNT, CDR2 YENEEA. CDR3 residues: CASSREEGELFF. The CDR3 DNA sequence: TGTGCCAGCAGCCGGGAGGAGGGGGAGCTGTTTTTT.

The V gene is TRBV18, the J gene TRBJ2-1; 9 nucleotides match TRBD1. The CDR3 contains 15 residues. J gave up 6 bases and V 2 bases, and 5 bases lay outside the gene matches. Germline CDR1 KGHSH, CDR2 LQKENI. The CDR3 DNA follows: TGTGCCAGCTCACCAACAGGGGGCGTCACCAATGAGCAGTTCTTC. It specifies CASSPTGGVTNEQFF.

V is TRBV2 and J is TRBJ2-2; a possible D gene is TRBD1 (5 bases). This CDR3 spans 16 amino acids. With 2 bases removed from V and 6 bases from J, the gap between germline ends came to 16 bases. CDR1 is SNHLY, CDR2 FYNNEI, per germline. Here the CDR3 DNA reads TGTGCCAGCAGTGAAAGGGGCAGCCCCACCTCCGGGGAGCTGTTTTTT. Protein: CASSERGSPTSGELFF.

The V gene is TRBV5-1, the J gene TRBJ2-5; D not resolved. Germline assignment: CDR1 SGHRS and CDR2 YFSETQ. The CDR3 has 14 amino acids. The germline V and J ends were trimmed by 0 bases and 2 bases, with 8 bases remaining between them. CDR3 bases: TGCGCCAGCAGCTTGGCCCCCCTGCAAGAGACCCAGTACTTC. It is translated as CASSLAPLQETQYF.

This clone was seen a single time. This sequence joins TRBV12-2 and TRBJ2-5; TRBD1, the table's D call, was not compared with the DNA. TRBV12-2 is recorded as a pseudogene. This CDR3 spans 15 amino acids. Here the CDR3 DNA reads TGTGCAAGTCGCTCCCTGTTGGGGGCTTGGGAGACCCAGTACTTC. As protein: CASRSLLGAWETQYF.

The CDR3 sequence is CSVGTGTLDNEQFF. The CDR3 DNA is TGCAGCGTCGGGACAGGGACTTTAGACAATGAGCAGTTCTTC. The V gene is TRBV29-1, the J gene TRBJ2-1; 9 bases align to TRBD1. Trimming cost V 6 bases and J 5 bases; bases outside gene matches: 8. The CDR3 covers 14 residues. From germline, CDR1 is SQVTM and CDR2 ANQGSEA.

This sequence joins TRBV12-3 or TRBV12-4 and TRBJ1-2; D may be TRBD1 (6 bases). This CDR3 spans 13 amino acids. The V gene lost 5 bases and the J gene lost 8 bases, with 15 bases spanning the gap. In DNA form, the CDR3 reads TGTGCCAGCAGTACAAACAGGGTGAGGGGCTACACCTTC. Residues: CASSTNRVRGYTF.

This clone is a singleton in its sample. The chain couples TRBV3-1 (or the pseudogene TRBV3-2) to TRBJ1-1, with 7 bases matching TRBD1. Looked up from germline, CDR1 is LGHDT and CDR2 is YNNKEL (reference sequence). J lost 1 base, V lost 4 bases, and 3 bases had no gene match. The CDR3 length is 14 residues. CDR3 residues: CASSPDRENTEAFF. The CDR3 nucleotides are TGTGCCAGCAGCCCCGACAGGGAGAACACTGAAGCTTTCTTT.

The genes are TRBV19 and TRBJ2-3; tentative D call: TRBD2 (5 bases). The germline V gene encodes CDR1 LNHDA and CDR2 SQIVND (reference sequence). The CDR3 length is 12 residues. V was cut by 9 bases and J by 3 bases, with 10 bases left in between. CDR3 nucleotides: TGTGCCAGCGAGGGCGCAACAGATACGCAGTATTTT. It is translated as CASEGATDTQYF.

This clone was seen a few times. The gene calls are TRBV19 and TRBJ2-1, with TRBD1 matching 8 bases. V lost 1 base to trimming and J lost 7 bases; unmatched junction nucleotides: 9. Germline V gives CDR1 LNHDA, CDR2 SQIVND (reference sequence). The CDR3 totals 16 residues. The CDR3 reads CASSIGGQVVENEQFF. As DNA, the CDR3 is TGTGCCAGTAGTATAGGGGGACAGGTAGTAGAAAATGAGCAGTTCTTC.

The gene calls are TRBV6-6 and TRBJ1-6; 9 positions agree with TRBD1. In germline, CDR1 is MNHNY, CDR2 SVGAGI (reference sequence). Germline trimming cut 5 bases from V and 7 bases from J; bases unmatched to any gene: 6. The CDR3 has 15 residues. DNA for the CDR3: TGTGCCAGCAGTCCACCGGGACAGGGAAATTCACCCCTCCACTTT. Translation gives CASSPPGQGNSPLHF.

The J gene is TRBJ1-1, the V gene TRBV19, with D perhaps matching TRBD1 (6 bases). CDR1 is LNHDA and CDR2 is SQIVND in the germline V gene (reference sequence). With 3 bases removed from V and 1 base from J, the gap between germline ends came to 12 bases. This CDR3 contains 15 residues. The CDR3 bases are TGTGCCAGTAGTATTATGACAGGCGCGAACACTGAAGCTTTCTTT. Translating gives CASSIMTGANTEAFF.